One sample yielded the 17 T cell receptor beta chains listed below, sequenced in a study of blood T cell repertoires in COVID-19. Repertoires were generated with immunoSEQ multiplex PCR, while TCRdb's copy carries only in-frame clones and drops some. The sample contains roughly 320,000 clones, around 85% of which appear only once. Sequenced: peripheral blood. The receptors derive from a human donor in a cohort sampled during active COVID-19.

A remark on this clone: The identical CDR3 is also encoded by other nucleotide sequences in the sample. The rearrangement joins TRBV7-2 to TRBJ2-7; weak D call: TRBD1 (5 bases). With 3 bases removed from V and 2 bases from J, the gap between germline ends came to 8 bases. Germline V gene sequence: CDR1 SGHTA, CDR2 FQGNSA. This CDR3 is 13 amino acids long. The CDR3 sequence: CASSLGRAYEQYF. The CDR3 nucleotides are TGTGCCAGCAGCTTGGGCAGGGCCTACGAGCAGTACTTC.

The rearrangement uses TRBV12-3 or TRBV12-4 and TRBJ1-2, with 8 nucleotides matching TRBD1. The V gene end was trimmed by 9 bases and the J gene end by 4 bases; junction bases not matched to a gene: 4. The CDR3 totals 12 residues. CDR3: CASTGQGYGYTF. For the CDR3, the DNA is TGTGCCAGTACAGGACAGGGCTATGGCTACACCTTC.

J is TRBJ1-5 and V is TRBV5-4, with 10 bases that match TRBD1. The ends lost 4 bases at V and 7 bases at J; junction bases unmatched: 11. The CDR3 is 16 amino acids. From germline, CDR1 is SGHNT and CDR2 YYREEE (reference sequence). The CDR3 DNA is TGTGCCAGCAGCCATAATGCCGGGACAGGGGCCCAGCCCCAGCATTTT. Its protein is CASSHNAGTGAQPQHF.

This chain joins TRBV27 and TRBJ2-7; a weak D match, TRBD1 (6 bases). Germline values: CDR1 MNHEY, CDR2 SMNVEV (reference sequence). The V end lost 9 bases, the J end lost 4 bases, and 10 bases lay between the germline ends. The CDR3 covers 11 residues. This CDR3 reads CASSQGYEQYF. The CDR3 nucleotides are TGTGCCAGTTCTCAGGGGTACGAGCAGTACTTC.

V usage is TRBV9 and J usage is TRBJ2-1; unclear D gene. V lost 0 bases and J 9 bases, leaving 7 bases between the germline ends. The CDR3 consists of 12 residues. In germline, CDR1 is SGDLS, CDR2 YYNGEE. CDR3 sequence reads: CASSVDPGEQFF. CDR3 coding DNA: TGTGCCAGCAGCGTAGATCCCGGTGAGCAGTTCTTC.

This rearrangement joins TRBV10-3 to TRBJ1-1; D is ambiguous. The CDR3 is 14 residues long. Per germline, CDR1 ENHRY and CDR2 SYGVKD. V lost 7 bases and J 1 base, leaving 13 bases between the germline ends. CDR3 amino acids: CAITDGISNTEAFF. The CDR3 DNA reads TGTGCCATCACCGACGGGATCTCGAACACTGAAGCTTTCTTT.

This sequence joins TRBV5-4 and TRBJ2-7; 9 bases fit TRBD1. The germline V gene has CDR1 SGHNT and CDR2 YYREEE (reference sequence). After removal of 1 base from V and 5 bases from J, the junction contained 7 bases not matched to a gene. The CDR3 is 15 residues long. The DNA of the CDR3 is TGTGCCAGCAGCTTGCCGGACAGGGGTAACCACGAGCAGTACTTC. Amino acid sequence: CASSLPDRGNHEQYF.

This chain uses TRBV5-5 with TRBJ2-2; 10 bases fit TRBD2. Trimming removed 0 bases from V and 0 bases from J; junction bases left unmatched: 2. CDR3 length: 17 amino acids. Germline assignment: CDR1 SGHKS and CDR2 YYEKEE (reference sequence). The CDR3 DNA reads as TGTGCCAGCAGCTTGGCCAGCGGGGGGGCGAACACCGGGGAGCTGTTTTTT. Encoded protein: CASSLASGGANTGELFF.

The V gene is TRBV9, the J gene TRBJ2-7; TRBD1 matches at 8 bases. V shed 3 bases and J 3 bases; nucleotides not matched to a gene: 5. The CDR3 is 14 amino acids. Germline CDR1 is SGDLS and CDR2 is YYNGEE. The CDR3 reads CASSAPGTGYEQYF. DNA for the CDR3: TGTGCCAGCAGCGCGCCCGGGACAGGCTACGAGCAGTACTTC.

The chain uses TRBV7-2 and TRBJ1-2, with a weak D call TRBD1 (5 bases). CDR3 length: 14 amino acids. Germline CDR1 SGHTA, CDR2 FQGNSA. V was trimmed by 1 base and J by 8 bases, leaving 14 bases between them. CDR3 residues: CASSLVGRVSGYTF. CDR3 in DNA: TGTGCCAGCAGCTTAGTTGGCAGGGTGAGCGGCTACACCTTC.

The J gene is TRBJ1-2, the V gene TRBV11-2; 11 nucleotides agree with TRBD1. J was trimmed by 4 bases and V by 5 bases; bases with no gene match: 15. The CDR3 extends over 18 amino acids. Looked up from germline, CDR1 is SGHAT and CDR2 is FQNNGV. CDR3 sequence reads: CASSPYRMDRGRGYGYTF. Here the CDR3 DNA reads TGTGCCAGCAGCCCCTACCGAATGGACAGGGGGCGGGGCTATGGCTACACCTTC. The whole variable domain, remainder taken from reference TRBV11-2 and TRBJ1-2, is EAGVAQSPRYKIIEKRQSVAFWCNPISGHATLYWYQQILGQGPKLLIQFQNNGVVDDSQLPKDRFSAERLKGVDSTLKIQPAKLEDSAVYLCASSPYRMDRGRGYGYTFGSGTRLTVV.

V is TRBV6-5 and J is TRBJ2-1; 8 bases map to TRBD1. CDR3 length equals 14 residues. V lost 1 base and J lost 8; bases outside the gene matches: 4. Germline CDR1 is MNHEY and CDR2 is SVGAGI. The CDR3 DNA reads TGTGCCAGCAGTTACTTGGACAGGGAGGATGAGCAGTTCTTC. Protein: CASSYLDREDEQFF.

This chain uses TRBV5-1 with TRBJ1-1, with D possibly being TRBD1 (5 bases). Germline CDR1 is SGHRS and CDR2 is YFSETQ. V lost 3 bases and J lost 1, with 7 bases in between. This CDR3 has 13 amino acids. The CDR3 DNA is TGCGCCAGCAGCTATCAGGGGAACACTGAAGCTTTCTTT. This encodes CASSYQGNTEAFF.

The chain employs TRBV19 and TRBJ1-1; TRBD1 aligns across 7 bases. Germline lookup yields CDR1 LNHDA and CDR2 SQIVND (reference sequence). V trimming: 5 bases; J trimming: 1 base; junction bases outside the gene matches: 4. The CDR3 consists of 14 residues. CDR3 in amino acids: CASSFRTGNTEAFF. The DNA of the CDR3 is TGTGCCAGTAGTTTCCGGACAGGGAACACTGAAGCTTTCTTT.

This clone was recorded once. This rearrangement joins TRBV11-2 to TRBJ2-2, with D possibly matching TRBD1 (6 bases). This CDR3 has 16 residues. From germline, CDR1 is SGHAT and CDR2 FQNNGV. V shed 3 bases and J shed 4 bases, with 15 bases lying between them. The CDR3 DNA sequence: TGTGCCAGCAGCTTGGGACCAGGGGAAGGCACCGGGGAGCTGTTTTTT. It specifies CASSLGPGEGTGELFF.

This sequence joins TRBV29-1 and TRBJ1-4; D is unclear. Trimming cost V 2 bases and J 8 bases, with 18 bases left between them. This CDR3 has 15 residues. Germline V gene sequence: CDR1 SQVTM, CDR2 ANQGSEA. The CDR3 bases are TGCAGCGTTGAACTGGTAGGAGGGCTGCGGGAAAAACTGTTTTTT. Translation: CSVELVGGLREKLFF. Combining the CDR3 with reference TRBV29-1 and TRBJ1-4 gives the whole variable domain SAVISQKPSRDICQRGTSLTIQCQVDSQVTMMFWYRQQPGQSLTLIATANQGSEATYESGFVIDKFPISRPNLTFSTLTVSNMSPEDSSIYLCSVELVGGLREKLFFGSGTQLSVL.

This clone was counted between two and nine times. The chain's CDR3 is CASSYQGASGELFF. The DNA of the CDR3 is TGTGCCAGCAGTTATCAGGGGGCCTCCGGGGAGCTGTTTTTT. V and J are TRBV6-5 and TRBJ2-2, with 8 bases aligning to TRBD1. The CDR3 contains 14 residues. Germline CDR1 reads MNHEY; CDR2 reads SVGAGI. The junction had 3 bases not matched to a gene; V was cut back by 3 bases and J by 6 bases.